This entry lists 24 T cell receptor beta chains sequenced from one sample in a study of CD8+ T cells in alopecia areata. RNA extraction and reverse transcription yielded cDNA as sequencing template. Assay: immunoSEQ multiplex PCR; the TCRdb copy retains only in-frame clones and omits some. The repertoire holds about 150,000 clones, about 89% seen once, with roughly 16% in the top ten. This specimen consisted of CD8+ T cells sorted from blood, obtained at week 0. The origin of the receptors is a human donor with alopecia areata.

Only a few counts were recorded for this clone. V usage is TRBV30 and J usage is TRBJ2-1, with D unresolved. Trimming pared 0 bases from V and 14 bases from J, leaving 8 bases between. Germline CDR1 GTSNPN, CDR2 SVGIG (reference sequence). There are 10 residues in the CDR3. The CDR3 region has the DNA TGTGCCTGGAGTGTTTTAGAGGAGTTCTTC. Translation: CAWSVLEEFF.

The chain employs TRBV29-1 and TRBJ2-1; the D gene is possibly TRBD1 (6 bases). Germline V lookup: CDR1 SQVTM, CDR2 ANQGSEA. The V end lost 3 bases, the J end lost 8 bases, and 17 bases lay between the germline ends. The CDR3 covers 14 residues. CDR3 DNA sequence: TGCAGCGTTGAGCCGGGACACCGGGGATATGAGCAGTTCTTC. This gives the protein CSVEPGHRGYEQFF.

V gene TRBV4-2 combines with J gene TRBJ2-7; D gene uncertain. CDR1 is LGHNA, CDR2 YNFKEQ, per germline. The CDR3 runs to 14 residues. Trimming cost V 0 bases and J 2 bases, with 8 bases left between them. The chain's CDR3 is CASSQDMLAYEQYF. CDR3 nucleotides: TGTGCCAGCAGCCAAGATATGCTAGCCTACGAGCAGTACTTC.

The chain recombines TRBV19 with TRBJ1-5, with 7 bases that match TRBD1. CDR1 and CDR2 (germline): LNHDA, SQIVND (reference sequence). This CDR3 contains 12 residues. V lost 10 bases and J lost 6; bases outside the gene matches: 6. CDR3: CATRSGGQPQHF. The CDR3 DNA reads TGTGCCACCCGTTCAGGGGGTCAGCCCCAGCATTTT.

The CDR3 DNA sequence: TGCGCCAGCAGCTTGGTTCCGGAAGCGGGGGGAGAAGATACGCAGTATTTT. Its protein is CASSLVPEAGGEDTQYF. The V gene is TRBV5-1, the J gene TRBJ2-3, with 9 bases fitting TRBD2. The CDR3 is made up of 17 amino acids. Trimming removed 0 bases from V and 5 bases from J; junction bases left unmatched: 10. Germline V gives CDR1 SGHRS, CDR2 YFSETQ.

This clone has a handful of counts. CDR3: CASRAGTSNTGELFF. The CDR3 bases are TGTGCCAGCAGGGCCGGCACATCGAACACCGGGGAGCTGTTTTTT. J is TRBJ2-2 and V is TRBV7-9; D unresolved. CDR1 SEHNR and CDR2 FQNEAQ come from the germline V gene (reference sequence). V was clipped by 6 bases and J by 0 bases, with 11 bases between them. This CDR3 is 15 amino acids long.

The rearrangement uses TRBV27 and TRBJ1-1; 7 bases are a match to TRBD1. The CDR3 has 16 residues. V lost 3 bases and J lost 4; bases outside the gene matches: 11. From germline, CDR1 is MNHEY and CDR2 SMNVEV (reference sequence). The CDR3 here is CASSFLGQEGSTEAFF. As DNA, the CDR3 is TGTGCCAGCAGTTTCCTTGGACAGGAGGGGAGCACTGAAGCTTTCTTT.

V and J are TRBV5-1 and TRBJ2-7; 7 bases line up with TRBD2. Trimming cost V 4 bases and J 5 bases; bases outside gene matches: 3. This CDR3 spans 12 amino acids. Per the germline V gene, CDR1 is SGHRS and CDR2 is YFSETQ. The CDR3 DNA follows: TGCGCCAGCAGCGCTGGGACTAACGAGCAGTACTTC. It is translated as CASSAGTNEQYF.

The gene calls are TRBV2 and TRBJ2-2; D uncertain. There are 11 residues in the CDR3. Trimming shortened V by 7 bases and J by 6 bases, and 6 bases separated the two germline ends. CDR1 SNHLY and CDR2 FYNNEI come from the germline V gene. Here the CDR3 reads CASMASGELFF. CDR3 bases: TGTGCCAGCATGGCATCCGGGGAGCTGTTTTTT.

J is TRBJ2-3 and V is TRBV2; 8 nucleotides line up with TRBD1. CDR1 and CDR2 (germline): SNHLY, FYNNEI. With V trimmed by 7 bases and J by 0 bases, 6 bases remained unmatched. The CDR3 covers 15 residues. The CDR3: CASNRGISSTDTQYF. DNA of the CDR3: TGTGCCAGCAACAGGGGGATTAGCAGCACAGATACGCAGTATTTT.

This rearrangement joins TRBV11-2 to TRBJ1-5; perhaps TRBD1 as D (6 bases). This CDR3 region has 15 residues. V was cut by 1 base and J by 0 bases, with 7 bases left in between. Germline CDR1 reads SGHAT; CDR2 reads FQNNGV. Here the CDR3 DNA reads TGTGCCAGCAGCTTAGTGGACAGTAGCAATCAGCCCCAGCATTTT. This encodes CASSLVDSSNQPQHF.

V and J are TRBV4-1 and TRBJ1-5; no clear D gene. Germline loops: CDR1 MGHRA, CDR2 YSYEKL. Trimming removed 4 bases from V and 3 bases from J, with 10 bases in between. The CDR3 is 14 residues long. CDR3 nucleotide sequence: TGCGCCAGCAGCCCCAGGACTGTCAATCAGCCCCAGCATTTT. Translation gives CASSPRTVNQPQHF.

The V gene is TRBV5-1, the J gene TRBJ1-2; D may be TRBD1 (5 bases). V was cut by 0 bases and J by 6 bases, with 12 bases left in between. Germline V gives CDR1 SGHRS, CDR2 YFSETQ. This CDR3 has 14 amino acids. CDR3 amino acids: CASSLGWGDHGYTF. CDR3 nucleotides: TGCGCCAGCAGCTTGGGCTGGGGGGATCATGGCTACACCTTC.

The rearrangement joins TRBV6-5 to TRBJ2-6; D is ambiguous. Between the trimmed V and J ends, which lost 4 bases and 4 bases, there was a span of 5 bases. This CDR3 comprises 13 residues. The germline gives CDR1 MNHEY, CDR2 SVGAGI. The CDR3 DNA reads as TGTGCCAGCAGTTTGCCCGGGGCCAACGTCCTGACTTTC. Protein: CASSLPGANVLTF.

CDR3 bases: TGTGCCAGCAGTACAACCGGGACAGGGGTTCCTAACTATGGCTACACCTTC. Translating it yields CASSTTGTGVPNYGYTF. This chain connects TRBV27 to TRBJ1-2; 10 positions agree with TRBD1. CDR1 and CDR2 (germline): MNHEY, SMNVEV (reference sequence). V dropped 5 bases and J dropped 0; count of bases not matched to a gene: 9. The CDR3 spans 17 residues.

The V and J genes are TRBV10-1 and TRBJ2-1; 12 nucleotides agree with TRBD2. This CDR3 comprises 16 residues. Trimming at V came to 2 bases and at J to 7 bases, leaving 6 bases not matched to a gene. Germline CDR1 WNHNN, CDR2 SYGVQD (reference sequence). The CDR3 region has the DNA TGCGCCAGCAGTGAGCCCCGGACTAGCGGGAATAATGAGCAGTTCTTC. Protein: CASSEPRTSGNNEQFF.

Concerning this clone itself: The same CDR3 also results from other DNA sequences found in this sample. The genes are TRBV30 and TRBJ1-1; a possible D gene is TRBD1 (5 bases). Germline V gene data show CDR1 as GTSNPN and CDR2 as SVGIG (reference sequence). The CDR3 consists of 12 residues. Trimming left V 8 bases short and J 1 base short, with 11 bases between. This CDR3 reads CATRQRNTEAFF. The CDR3 bases are TGTGCCACTCGACAGAGGAACACTGAAGCTTTCTTT.

The J gene is TRBJ2-3, the V gene TRBV4-1; 8 positions agree with TRBD2. J gave up 1 base and V 0 bases, and 6 bases lay outside the gene matches. CDR1 is MGHRA, CDR2 YSYEKL, per germline. The CDR3 spans 17 residues. CDR3 coding DNA: TGCGCCAGCAGCCAAGAAGTTGGAGCGGGGGGCACAGATACGCAGTATTTT. As protein: CASSQEVGAGGTDTQYF.

This chain connects TRBV19 to TRBJ2-3, with D perhaps matching TRBD1 (6 bases). The CDR3 contains 15 residues. The V gene's germline CDR1 is LNHDA and CDR2 SQIVND (reference sequence). V was pared by 3 bases and J by 0 bases, with 10 bases between. CDR3 protein: CASSMADRSTDTQYF. In DNA form, the CDR3 reads TGTGCCAGTAGTATGGCGGACAGAAGCACAGATACGCAGTATTTT.

V and J are TRBV7-9 and TRBJ2-7; D not resolved. CDR3 length: 13 residues. Germline loops: CDR1 SEHNR, CDR2 FQNEAQ (reference sequence). The ends were cut back, 5 bases at V and 5 bases at J, with 13 bases in the middle. Written as DNA, the CDR3 is TGTGCCAGCAGCACCCGGGCTGGCGACGAGCAGTACTTC. Amino acids: CASSTRAGDEQYF.

The J gene is TRBJ2-2, the V gene TRBV5-1; either TRBD1 or TRBD2 may fit D (6 bases each). Germline V gene sequence: CDR1 SGHRS, CDR2 YFSETQ. V gave up 1 base and J gave up 10 bases, with 8 bases separating them. CDR3 length equals 12 residues. In DNA form, the CDR3 reads TGCGCCAGCAGCTTGCCGGGGGCGGAGCTGTTTTTT. Its protein product is CASSLPGAELFF.

The chain joins TRBV6-6 to TRBJ2-3; 9 bases line up with TRBD2. V lost 4 bases to trimming and J lost 0 bases; unmatched junction nucleotides: 5. The CDR3 totals 16 residues. Germline V gene lookup returns CDR1 MNHNY and CDR2 SVGAGI (reference sequence). CDR3 sequence: CASSSLAGTSTDTQYF. As DNA, the CDR3 is TGTGCCAGCAGTTCGCTAGCGGGGACTAGCACAGATACGCAGTATTTT.

In its sample, this clone was seen once. The chain joins TRBV5-1 to TRBJ2-7; 10 nucleotides line up with TRBD1. Germline V gene lookup returns CDR1 SGHRS and CDR2 YFSETQ. With V trimmed by 1 base and J by 2 bases, 3 bases remained unmatched. CDR3 length: 15 amino acids. The CDR3 region is CASSLIGTGAYEQYF. The CDR3 nucleotides are TGCGCCAGCAGCTTGATTGGGACAGGGGCCTACGAGCAGTACTTC.

The chain is built from TRBV13 and TRBJ2-7; 10 positions match TRBD1. This CDR3 region has 18 residues. The V and J ends lost 3 bases and 3 bases, in that order; junction bases with no gene match: 14. Germline V gene lookup returns CDR1 PRHDT and CDR2 FYEKMQ (reference sequence). CDR3 in DNA: TGTGCCAGCAGCTTGTGGGACAGGGGTTTTGATTCCCACTACGAGCAGTACTTC. The encoded protein is CASSLWDRGFDSHYEQYF.